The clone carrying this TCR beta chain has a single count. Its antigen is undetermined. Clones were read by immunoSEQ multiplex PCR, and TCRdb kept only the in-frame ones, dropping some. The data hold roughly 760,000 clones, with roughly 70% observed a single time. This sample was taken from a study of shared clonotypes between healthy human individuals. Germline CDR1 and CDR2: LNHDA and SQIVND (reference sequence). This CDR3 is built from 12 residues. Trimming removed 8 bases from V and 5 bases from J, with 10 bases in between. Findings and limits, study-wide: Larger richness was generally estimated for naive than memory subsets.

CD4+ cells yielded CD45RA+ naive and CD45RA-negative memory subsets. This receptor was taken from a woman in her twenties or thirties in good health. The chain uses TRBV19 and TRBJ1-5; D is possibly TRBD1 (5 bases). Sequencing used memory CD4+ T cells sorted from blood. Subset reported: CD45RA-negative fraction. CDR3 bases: TGTGCCAGTCGGGACGGGTATCAGCCCCAGCATTTT. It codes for CASRDGYQPQHF.